Described below is a single TCR beta chain sequence and its context. The antigen is not known. The sample is drawn from a study of cytomegalovirus exposure and HLA in healthy donors. Amplification used 60 Vbeta primers and 13 Jbeta primers. The table came from immunoSEQ multiplex PCR; TCRdb's copy has only in-frame clones and leaves some out. The sample carries 140,000 or so clones, more than 80% recorded once. CDR1 is MGHRA and CDR2 is YSYEKL in the germline V gene. The length of the CDR3 is 16 residues. With 0 bases removed from V and 1 base from J, the gap between germline ends came to 11 bases. Findings and caveats of the study: Associated with cytomegalovirus, according to the listing, were about 160 TCR beta chains. Apparent HLA restriction characterized most CMV-associated TCR beta chains in a later analysis. TCR association rates varied by HLA locus in a later analysis, with DRB1 highest and HLA-C lowest.

The receptor was isolated from a woman aged 40 to 55 in good health and CMV-seropositive. The J gene is TRBJ2-3, the V gene TRBV4-1, with D perhaps matching TRBD2 (6 bases). The sequencing sample was made of PBMCs. CDR3 loop: CASSQEGGGGTDTQYF. The CDR3 DNA is TGCGCCAGCAGCCAAGAAGGTGGCGGGGGCACAGATACGCAGTATTTT.